The sequence of this TCR beta chain was determined in a study of control samples from healthy donors and cancer patients (TCRdb year 2020). This clone was counted a single time. No cognate antigen has been identified for it. No base quality values were provided; no much bigger clone lies one nucleotide off. CDR1 and CDR2 are read off the germline V gene (reference sequence) as WNHNN and SYGVQD. The trim is 2 bases for V and 2 bases for J, with a gap of 6 bases between the germline ends. The CDR3 spans 13 residues, from the cysteine through the phenylalanine. Only the CDR3 portion is preserved as DNA: 39 bases, with reading frame beginning at the first base. The library was built by means of the immunoSEQ multiplex PCR assay. Held by TCRdb, this immuneACCESS table contains in-frame sequences only and omits some clones. Under half of the omission traces to an unresolved V gene where checked; the cause of the rest is unknown. Within this sample are approximately 140,000 clones, with roughly nine tenths of them counted one time only. Of the sample, over 6.5% falls within the top ten clones.

This receptor was identified in a man in his fifties with head and neck cancer. The receptor chain draws on TRBV10-1 and TRBJ1-2, with the D gene not clear enough to name. The sequencing sample was made of PBMCs. The nucleotide sequence is TGCGCCAGCAGTGAGAACACGAACTATGGCTACACCTTC. Translated, this is CASSENTNYGYTF.